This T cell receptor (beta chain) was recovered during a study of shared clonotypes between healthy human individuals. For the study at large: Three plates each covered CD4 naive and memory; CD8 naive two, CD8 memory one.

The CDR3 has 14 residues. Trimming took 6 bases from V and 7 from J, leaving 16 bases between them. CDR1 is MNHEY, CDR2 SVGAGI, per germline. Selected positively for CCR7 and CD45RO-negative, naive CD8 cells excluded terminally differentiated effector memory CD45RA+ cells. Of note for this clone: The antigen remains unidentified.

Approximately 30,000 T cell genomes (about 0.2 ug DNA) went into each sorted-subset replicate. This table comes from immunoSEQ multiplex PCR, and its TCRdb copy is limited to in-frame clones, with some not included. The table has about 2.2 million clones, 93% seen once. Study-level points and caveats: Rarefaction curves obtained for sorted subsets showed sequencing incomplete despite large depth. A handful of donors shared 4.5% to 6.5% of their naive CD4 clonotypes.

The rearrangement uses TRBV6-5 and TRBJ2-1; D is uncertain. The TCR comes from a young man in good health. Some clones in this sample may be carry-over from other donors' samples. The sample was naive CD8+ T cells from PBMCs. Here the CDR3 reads CASSPWGIGNEQFF. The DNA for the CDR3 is TGTGCCAGCAGCCCCTGGGGAATTGGAAATGAGCAGTTCTTC.